The rows below give T cell receptor beta chains drawn from one sample of a study of blood T cell repertoires in COVID-19. Clones were sequenced by immunoSEQ multiplex PCR, and TCRdb holds only the in-frame ones, with some missing. Here the sample spans approximately 230,000 clones, roughly 83% being singletons. Source material: peripheral blood. The receptors derive from a man at least 80 years old with acute or convalescent COVID-19. Both conserved end residues are part of each CDR3. The order of the fields is V gene, clone size, CDR3 protein. Expanded clones get a size class; other rows say once, few or many, or leave the size out.

TRBV3-1/TRBV3-2 NA CASSPTNRGLGRSPLHF
TRBV2 NA CASYRAWTNEKLFF
TRBV10-3 once CAISESPGHPLFREQYF
TRBV11-1 NA CASSLAHRGNTEAFF
TRBV2 once CASSGEPAVGDEQFF
TRBV4-1 few CASSQDKTAGYTF
TRBV19 NA CASSRGLTGELFF
TRBV12-5 many CASGLTHAGESYEQYF
TRBV3-1/TRBV3-2 NA CASSSSGFGNTIYF
TRBV9 NA CASSVWTGGNEKLFF
TRBV15 NA CATSRDRPGWTGQGENEQFF
TRBV5-4 NA CASSLSQRYTEAFF
TRBV18 NA CASSPGTQAYEQYF
TRBV24-1 NA CATSGTGPRNTGELFF
TRBV6-2/TRBV6-3 NA CASSYSLGLAGDEQYF
TRBV27 NA CASSLRGPGTSGADTQYF
TRBV28 NA CASSRWGSNQPQHF
TRBV19 few CASSPRTSRKETQYF
TRBV6-5 NA CASSSRGEQYF
TRBV5-1 NA CASSLVASGSSGETQYF
TRBV5-8 NA CASSFRTGVGETQYF
TRBV5-6 few CASSGARGRSGNTIYF
TRBV28 NA CASRESNQPQHF
TRBV6-5 few CASSPGQTRNQPQHF
TRBV24-1 NA CATQGQPNSPLHF
TRBV4-1 NA CASSQGSPRGNQPQHF
TRBV9 NA CASSVASGKYSYNEQFF
TRBV27 NA CASSLARGLDTQYF
TRBV5-4 NA CASSFPTRGTGELFF
TRBV5-6 NA CASSFRGSSYNEQFF
TRBV19 NA CASIDRDRRDTEAFF
TRBV28 NA CAAGGYNSPLHF
TRBV28 NA CASSRAGTGTDTQYF